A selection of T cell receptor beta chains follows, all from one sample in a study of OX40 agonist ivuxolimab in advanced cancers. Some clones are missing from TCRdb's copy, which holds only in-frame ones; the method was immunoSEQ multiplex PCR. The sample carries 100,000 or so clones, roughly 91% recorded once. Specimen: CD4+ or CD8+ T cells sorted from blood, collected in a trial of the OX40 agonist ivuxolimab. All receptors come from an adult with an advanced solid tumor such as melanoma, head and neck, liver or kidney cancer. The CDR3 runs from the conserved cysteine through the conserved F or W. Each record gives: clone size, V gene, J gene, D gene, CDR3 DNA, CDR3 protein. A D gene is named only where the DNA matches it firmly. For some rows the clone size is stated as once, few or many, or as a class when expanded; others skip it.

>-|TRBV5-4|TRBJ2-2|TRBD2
TGTGCCAGCAGCTTTCACCCGACTAGCGGGAGTACCGGGGAGCTGTTTTTT
CASSFHPTSGSTGELFF
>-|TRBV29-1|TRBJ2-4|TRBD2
TGCAGCGTTGAAGTGGGCGGCCGCGGGGGTAACATTCAGTACTTC
CSVEVGGRGGNIQYF
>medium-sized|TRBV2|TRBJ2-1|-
TGTGCCAGCAGTGAGGAGGCGGGTGAGCAGTTCTTC
CASSEEAGEQFF
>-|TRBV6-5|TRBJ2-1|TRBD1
TGTGCCAGCAAGGATACAGGGGGGAAATACAATGAGCAGTTCTTC
CASKDTGGKYNEQFF
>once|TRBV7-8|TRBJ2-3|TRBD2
TGTGCCAGCAGCTTAGGGCTAGCGGTCACAGATACGCAGTATTTT
CASSLGLAVTDTQYF
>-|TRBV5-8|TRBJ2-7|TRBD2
TGTGCCAGCAGCCCGTGGACTAGCGGGAGATACGAGCAGTACTTC
CASSPWTSGRYEQYF
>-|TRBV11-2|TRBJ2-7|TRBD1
TGTGCCAGCAGCTTAGCCTGGACAGGGGGGATGAACGAGCAGTACTTC
CASSLAWTGGMNEQYF
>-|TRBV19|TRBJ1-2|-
TGTGCCAGTAGTGCGGGAGTCCCTAACTATGGCTACACCTTC
CASSAGVPNYGYTF
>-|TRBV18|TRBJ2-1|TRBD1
TGTGCCAGCTCACCGGGACAGACCTCCTACAATGAGCAGTTCTTC
CASSPGQTSYNEQFF
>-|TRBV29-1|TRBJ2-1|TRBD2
TGCAGCGCCATAGCGGGAGGATCCTACAATGAGCAGTTCTTC
CSAIAGGSYNEQFF
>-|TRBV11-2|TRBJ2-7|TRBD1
TGTGCCAGCAGCTCAGGGACAGGGGTGTTCTACGAGCAGTACTTC
CASSSGTGVFYEQYF
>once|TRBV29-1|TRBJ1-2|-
TGCAGCGTTGAACGAGGGCCCTACTATGGCTACACCTTC
CSVERGPYYGYTF
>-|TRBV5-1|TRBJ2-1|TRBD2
TGCGCCAGCAGCATCGGGACTAGCGGGAGGGTCAATGAGCAGTTCTTC
CASSIGTSGRVNEQFF
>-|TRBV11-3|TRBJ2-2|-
TGTGCCAGCAGCTTAGAGGGGGTCGGCACCGGGGAGCTGTTTTTT
CASSLEGVGTGELFF
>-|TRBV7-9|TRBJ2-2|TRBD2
TGTGCCAGCAGCCCATTACCGGGACTAGCGGGAGATGCCGCCGGGGAGCTGTTTTTT
CASSPLPGLAGDAAGELFF
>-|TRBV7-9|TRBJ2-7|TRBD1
TGTGCCAGCACCCCCCTCCGCGGACAGGGGGCCTACGAGCAGTACTTC
CASTPLRGQGAYEQYF
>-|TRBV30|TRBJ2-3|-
TGTGCCTGGAGTGTAGCGCTCACAGATACGCAGTATTTT
CAWSVALTDTQYF
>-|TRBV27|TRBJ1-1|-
TGTGCCAGCAGTTTATCGTACGGCGGCAACACTGAAGCTTTCTTT
CASSLSYGGNTEAFF
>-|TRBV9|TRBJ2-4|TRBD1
TGTGCCAGCAGCAGACGACCCCAGACAGGGATGGACATTCAGTACTTC
CASSRRPQTGMDIQYF
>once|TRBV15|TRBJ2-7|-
TGTGCCACCGGGTCCCAGGGTCCCTACGAGCAGTACTTC
CATGSQGPYEQYF
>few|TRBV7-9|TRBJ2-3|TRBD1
TGTGCCAGCAGCTTAATACAGGGGTTAGATACGCAGTATTTT
CASSLIQGLDTQYF
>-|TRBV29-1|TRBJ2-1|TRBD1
TGCAGCGTTCTACCGGGACAGGGCTATGAGCAGTTCTTC
CSVLPGQGYEQFF
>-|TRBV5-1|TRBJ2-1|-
TGCGCCAGCATGGACACGTACAATGAGCAGTTCTTC
CASMDTYNEQFF
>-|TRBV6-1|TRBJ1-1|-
TGTGCCAGCAGTGTTGGCTACACTGAAGCTTTCTTT
CASSVGYTEAFF
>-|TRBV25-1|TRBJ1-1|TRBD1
TGTGCCAGCAGTGACCCTAGGGCAGGGGGCCACACTGAAGCTTTCTTT
CASSDPRAGGHTEAFF
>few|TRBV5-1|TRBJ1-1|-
TGCGCCAGCAGCTTGGCGGCGGACTACACTGAAGCTTTCTTT
CASSLAADYTEAFF
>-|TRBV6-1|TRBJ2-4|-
TGTGCCAGCTGGGAAGGGGCGGGGAATAAAAACATTCAGTACTTC
CASWEGAGNKNIQYF